This is a list of T cell receptor beta chains from one sample in a study of vaccination effects on CD4 cells after COVID-19. The antigens these receptors bind are not known. Sequencing used immunoSEQ multiplex PCR; TCRdb keeps in-frame clones, though not all of them. The sample consists of some 63,000 clones, approximately 72% of them appearing once. Sequenced here: CD4+ T cells from PBMCs cultured without peptide, sampled before COVID-19 vaccination. The source of these receptors is a human donor who had a prior SARS-CoV-2 infection. Both conserved end residues are part of each CDR3. The D gene is left open where the match is weak. Part of the rows lack a size; the others show once, few, many or a class for expanded clones.

TRBV30	15	TRBJ1-3	NA	NA	CAWSVGGTTGNTIYF	TGTGCCTGGAGTGTAGGGGGGACAACGGGAAACACCATATATTTT
TRBV7-9	13	TRBJ1-4	NA	NA	CASSLAGYEKLFF	TGTGCCAGCAGCTTAGCGGGATACGAAAAACTGTTTTTT
TRBV7-8	22	TRBJ2-6	NA	TRBD1	CASSLRAPLQGPPSSGANVLTF	TGTGCCAGCAGCTTACGCGCCCCGTTACAGGGGCCACCCTCCTCTGGGGCCAACGTCCTGACTTTC
TRBV4-1	18	TRBJ2-3	NA	TRBD2	CASSRDGGGPGTSDTQYF	TGCGCCAGCAGCCGCGACGGCGGGGGGCCAGGTACCTCAGATACGCAGTATTTT
TRBV5-5	14	TRBJ2-5	NA	NA	CASSLYRNQETQYF	TGTGCCAGCAGCTTATACAGGAACCAAGAGACCCAGTACTTC
TRBV9	15	TRBJ2-1	NA	NA	CASSVVSSSYNEQFF	TGTGCCAGCAGCGTAGTATCCAGCTCCTACAATGAGCAGTTCTTC
TRBV10-3	13	TRBJ1-5	NA	NA	CAISSQVDQPQHF	TGTGCCATCAGTTCACAGGTTGATCAGCCCCAGCATTTT
TRBV5-1	11	TRBJ2-7	NA	NA	CASSLSTEQYF	TGCGCCAGCAGCTTATCGACAGAGCAGTACTTC
TRBV9	14	TRBJ2-3	NA	NA	CASSTRTSTDTQYF	TGTGCCAGCAGCACCCGGACTAGCACAGATACGCAGTATTTT
TRBV29-1	15	TRBJ2-3	NA	TRBD1	CSVRQGAASTDTQYF	TGCAGCGTTCGACAGGGGGCCGCAAGCACAGATACGCAGTATTTT
TRBV7-3	14	TRBJ2-2	few	NA	CASSLTGNTGELFF	TGTGCCAGCAGCTTAACAGGAAACACCGGGGAGCTGTTTTTT
TRBV9	14	TRBJ2-7	once	NA	CASSVGGPDYEQYF	TGTGCCAGCAGCGTGGGTGGTCCGGACTACGAGCAGTACTTC
TRBV7-8	15	TRBJ2-5	NA	TRBD2	CASSPRLAEQETQYF	TGTGCCAGCAGCCCCAGACTAGCGGAACAAGAGACCCAGTACTTC
TRBV5-8	12	TRBJ2-7	NA	NA	CASSRLSYEQYF	TGTGCCAGCAGCCGCCTCTCCTACGAGCAGTACTTC
TRBV5-6	16	TRBJ2-2	NA	NA	CASSLGWSSGTGELFF	TGTGCCAGCAGCTTGGGTTGGAGTAGCGGCACCGGGGAGCTGTTTTTT
TRBV7-9	15	TRBJ1-2	once	NA	CASSFSRGGNYGYTF	TGTGCCAGCAGCTTTTCCAGGGGAGGTAACTATGGCTACACCTTC
TRBV6-5	13	TRBJ1-5	NA	TRBD1	CASSYGTGQPQHF	TGTGCCAGCAGTTACGGGACAGGCCAGCCCCAGCATTTT
TRBV29-1	13	TRBJ1-1	NA	NA	CSVVLGKGTEAFF	TGCAGCGTTGTCTTGGGGAAGGGCACTGAAGCTTTCTTT
TRBV5-1	15	TRBJ2-2	NA	TRBD1	CASSLATGVPGELFF	TGCGCCAGCAGCTTGGCCACAGGGGTTCCCGGGGAGCTGTTTTTT
TRBV2	13	TRBJ2-7	NA	NA	CASSAVWDYEQYF	TGTGCCAGCAGTGCGGTATGGGACTACGAGCAGTACTTC
TRBV27	17	TRBJ2-1	NA	NA	CASSLARQPSSYNEQFF	TGTGCCAGCAGTTTAGCCCGGCAGCCGAGCTCCTACAATGAGCAGTTCTTC
TRBV4-1	16	TRBJ2-1	NA	TRBD1	CASSRERGQGWVEQFF	TGCGCCAGCAGCCGAGAGAGGGGACAGGGGTGGGTTGAGCAGTTCTTC
TRBV12-5	14	TRBJ2-5	once	TRBD1	CASGPGQGSETQYF	TGTGCTAGTGGTCCCGGACAGGGTTCGGAGACCCAGTACTTC
TRBV5-1	14	TRBJ2-5	NA	NA	CASSLGAAEETQYF	TGCGCCAGCAGCTTGGGCGCGGCTGAAGAGACCCAGTACTTC
TRBV5-1	17	TRBJ2-7	once	TRBD2	CASSLSLRTSGGMEQYF	TGCGCCAGCAGCTTGAGTTTAAGGACTAGCGGGGGGATGGAGCAGTACTTC